This T cell receptor (beta chain) was retrieved from a study of shared clonotypes between healthy human individuals. About the study: Three plates each covered CD4 naive and memory; CD8 naive two, CD8 memory one.

Trimming removed 8 bases from V and 7 bases from J, with 11 bases in between. This CDR3 is 12 amino acids long. Germline-derived CDR1 and CDR2 are SEHNR and FQNEAQ (reference sequence). Measured with immunoSEQ multiplex PCR; TCRdb has only the in-frame clones, and not every one. The repertoire holds some 2,500,000 clones, with over 85% as singletons. This TCR derives from a man aged 18 to 29 in good health. Some clones in this sample may be carry-over from other donors' samples. The J gene is TRBJ2-2, the V gene TRBV7-9, with D hard to call. The sequenced sample consisted of naive CD4+ T cells from PBMCs. Subset here: CD45RA+ positively selected. The CDR3: CASLSFNGELFF. Written as DNA, the CDR3 is TGTGCCAGCCTTTCCTTTAACGGGGAGCTGTTTTTT.